This T cell receptor beta chain was retrieved from a study of T cell responses to AZD1222 COVID-19 vaccine. Regarding the study as a whole: Repertoires were collected only later (after the peak T cell response had occurred). Clonal diversity may have been underestimated in mostly white British donors.

Repertoires were generated with immunoSEQ multiplex PCR, while TCRdb's copy carries only in-frame clones and drops some. This sample carries about 130,000 clones, approximately 90% of them seen once, and the ten largest clones take around 1%. Pooling of second doses given at about 4 or about 12 weeks was done. A remark on this clone: The antigen remains undetermined.

This material consisted of peripheral blood, taken 28 days after the second AZD1222 dose. The receptor was derived from an adult who received the AZD1222 COVID-19 vaccine.

CDR3 sequence: CASSLGAGGFTYEQYF. CDR3 nucleotides: TGTGCCAGCAGCCTAGGGGCGGGGGGGTTTACCTACGAGCAGTACTTC. The gene calls are TRBV21-1 and TRBJ2-7; the D call of TRBD2 is as the table states it, not checked on the DNA. TRBV21-1 is described as a pseudogene. The CDR3 covers 16 residues.